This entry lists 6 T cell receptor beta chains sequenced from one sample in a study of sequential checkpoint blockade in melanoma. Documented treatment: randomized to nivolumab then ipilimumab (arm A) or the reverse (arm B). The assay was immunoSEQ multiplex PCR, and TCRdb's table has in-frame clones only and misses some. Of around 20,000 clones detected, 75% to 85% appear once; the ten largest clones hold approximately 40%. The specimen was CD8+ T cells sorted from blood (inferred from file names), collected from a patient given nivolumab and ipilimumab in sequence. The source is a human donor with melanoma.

The DNA of the CDR3 is TGTGCCAGCAGCTTACCCTCCTTATACCCTTTCGACAGGGGATCTGGGGATGGCTACACCTTC. It is translated as CASSLPSLYPFDRGSGDGYTF. The chain couples TRBV27 to TRBJ1-2, with 8 nucleotides matching TRBD1. Germline V gene sequence: CDR1 MNHEY, CDR2 SMNVEV (reference sequence). After removal of 6 bases from V and 6 bases from J, the junction contained 30 bases not matched to a gene. The CDR3 extends over 21 amino acids.

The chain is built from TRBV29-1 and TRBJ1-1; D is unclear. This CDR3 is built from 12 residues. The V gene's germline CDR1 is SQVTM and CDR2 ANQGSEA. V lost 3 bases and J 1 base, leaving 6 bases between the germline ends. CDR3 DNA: TGCAGCGTTGATGAGGGGAACACTGAAGCTTTCTTT. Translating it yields CSVDEGNTEAFF.

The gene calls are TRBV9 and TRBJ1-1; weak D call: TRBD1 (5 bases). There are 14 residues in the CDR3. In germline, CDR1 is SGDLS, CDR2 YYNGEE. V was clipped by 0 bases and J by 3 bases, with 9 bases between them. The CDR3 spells CASSVGGDYTEAFF. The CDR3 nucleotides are TGTGCCAGCAGCGTAGGAGGGGACTACACTGAAGCTTTCTTT.

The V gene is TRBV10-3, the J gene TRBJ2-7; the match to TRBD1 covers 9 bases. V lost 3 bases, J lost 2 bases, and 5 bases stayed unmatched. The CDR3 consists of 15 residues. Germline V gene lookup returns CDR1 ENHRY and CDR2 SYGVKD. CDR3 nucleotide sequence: TGTGCCATCAGTGACGAGAGACAGGGGGCCTACGAGCAGTACTTC. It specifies CAISDERQGAYEQYF.

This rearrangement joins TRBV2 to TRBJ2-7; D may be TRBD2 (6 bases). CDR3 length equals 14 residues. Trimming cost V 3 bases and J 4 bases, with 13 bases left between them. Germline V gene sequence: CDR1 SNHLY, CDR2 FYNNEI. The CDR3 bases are TGTGCCAGCAGTGACGGGGGTTCGGGGTACGAGCAGTACTTC. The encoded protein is CASSDGGSGYEQYF.

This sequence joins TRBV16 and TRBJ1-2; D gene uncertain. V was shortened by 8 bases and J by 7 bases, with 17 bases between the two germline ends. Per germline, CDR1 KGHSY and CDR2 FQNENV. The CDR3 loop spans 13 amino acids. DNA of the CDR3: TGTGCCAGCGCCAAGGACTTACCCCCTGGCTACACCTTC. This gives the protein CASAKDLPPGYTF.